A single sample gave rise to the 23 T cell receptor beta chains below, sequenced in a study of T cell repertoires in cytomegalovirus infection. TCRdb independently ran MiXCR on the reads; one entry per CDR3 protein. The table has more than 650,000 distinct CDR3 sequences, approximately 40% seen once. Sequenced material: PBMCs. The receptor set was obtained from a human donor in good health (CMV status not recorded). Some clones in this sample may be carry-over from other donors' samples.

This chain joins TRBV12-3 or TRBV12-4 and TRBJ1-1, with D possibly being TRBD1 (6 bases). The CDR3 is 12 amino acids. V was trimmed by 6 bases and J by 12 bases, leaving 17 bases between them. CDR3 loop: CASSRGGTRTFF. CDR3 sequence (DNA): TGTGCCAGCAGCCGAGGGGGTACGAGGACTTTCTTT.

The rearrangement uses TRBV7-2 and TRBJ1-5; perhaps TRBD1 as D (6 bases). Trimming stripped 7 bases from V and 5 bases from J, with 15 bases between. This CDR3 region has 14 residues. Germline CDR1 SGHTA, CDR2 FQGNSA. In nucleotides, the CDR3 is TGTGCCAGCACCTCTTTGGGGGGGCATCAGCCCCAGCATTTT. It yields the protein CASTSLGGHQPQHF.

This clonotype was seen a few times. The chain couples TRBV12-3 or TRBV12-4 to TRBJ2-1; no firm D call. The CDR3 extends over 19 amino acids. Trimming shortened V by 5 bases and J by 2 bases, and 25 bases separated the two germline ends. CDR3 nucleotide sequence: TGTGCCAGCAGTCCTGAATCACCCTACTCAGACCCACCCTACAATGAGCAGTTCTTC. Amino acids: CASSPESPYSDPPYNEQFF.

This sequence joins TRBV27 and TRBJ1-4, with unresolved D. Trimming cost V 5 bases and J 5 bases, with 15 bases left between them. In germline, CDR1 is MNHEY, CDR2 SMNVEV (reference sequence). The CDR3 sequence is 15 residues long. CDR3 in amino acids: CASSAIGGPNEKLFF. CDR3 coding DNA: TGTGCCAGCAGTGCGATTGGCGGACCGAATGAAAAACTGTTTTTT.

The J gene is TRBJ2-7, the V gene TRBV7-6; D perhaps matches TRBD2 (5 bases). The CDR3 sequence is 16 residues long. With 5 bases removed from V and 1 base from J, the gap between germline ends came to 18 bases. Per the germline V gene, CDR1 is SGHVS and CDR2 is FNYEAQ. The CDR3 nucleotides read TGTGCCAGCAGCCCAACCTCGACGGGAAGGTCCTACGAGCAGTACTTC. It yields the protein CASSPTSTGRSYEQYF.

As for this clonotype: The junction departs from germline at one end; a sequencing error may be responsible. In DNA form, the CDR3 reads TGTTCCAGCAGTCCTACCACAACTGGCGACACCTTC. It specifies CSSSPTTTGDTF. V and J are TRBV7-9 and TRBJ1-2; D unclear. Looked up from germline, CDR1 is SEHNR and CDR2 is FQNEAQ (reference sequence). This CDR3 is 12 amino acids long.

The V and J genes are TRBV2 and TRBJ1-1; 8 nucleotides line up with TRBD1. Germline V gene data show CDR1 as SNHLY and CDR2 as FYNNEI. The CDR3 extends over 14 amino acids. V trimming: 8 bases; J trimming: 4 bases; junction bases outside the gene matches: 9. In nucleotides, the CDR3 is TGTGCCAGCGAACAGGGGGGGGAAGGCACTGAAGCTTTCTTT. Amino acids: CASEQGGEGTEAFF.

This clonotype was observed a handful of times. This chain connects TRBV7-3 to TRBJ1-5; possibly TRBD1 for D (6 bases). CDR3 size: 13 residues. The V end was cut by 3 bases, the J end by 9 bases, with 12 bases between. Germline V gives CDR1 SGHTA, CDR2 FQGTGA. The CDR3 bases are TGTGCCAGCAGCTTTGACAGGTCGGGGCCCCAGCATTTT. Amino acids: CASSFDRSGPQHF.

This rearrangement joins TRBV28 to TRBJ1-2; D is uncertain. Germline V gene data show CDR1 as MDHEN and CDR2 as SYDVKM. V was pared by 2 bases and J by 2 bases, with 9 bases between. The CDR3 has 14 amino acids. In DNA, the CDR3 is TGTGCCAGCAGTTTAATCGGACGGAACTATGGCTACACCTTC. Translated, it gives CASSLIGRNYGYTF.

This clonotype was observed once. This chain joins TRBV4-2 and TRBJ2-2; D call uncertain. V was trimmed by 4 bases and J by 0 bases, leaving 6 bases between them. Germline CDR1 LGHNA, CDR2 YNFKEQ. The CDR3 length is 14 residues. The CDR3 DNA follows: TGTGCCAGCAGCCTAGAGACGAACACCGGGGAGCTGTTTTTT. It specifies CASSLETNTGELFF.

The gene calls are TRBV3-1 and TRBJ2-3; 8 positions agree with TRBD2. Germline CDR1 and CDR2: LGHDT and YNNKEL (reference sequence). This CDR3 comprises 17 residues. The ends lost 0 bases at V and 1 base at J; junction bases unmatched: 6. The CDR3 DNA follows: TGTGCCAGCAGCCAAGAGACCCCAGCGGGGGGCACAGATACGCAGTATTTT. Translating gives CASSQETPAGGTDTQYF.

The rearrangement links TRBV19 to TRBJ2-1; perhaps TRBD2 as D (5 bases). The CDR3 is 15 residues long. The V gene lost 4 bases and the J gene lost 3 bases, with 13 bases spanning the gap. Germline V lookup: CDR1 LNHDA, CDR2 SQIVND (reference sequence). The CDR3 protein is CASSSSGVRYNEQFF. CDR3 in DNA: TGTGCCAGTAGTAGCTCCGGGGTACGCTACAATGAGCAGTTCTTC.

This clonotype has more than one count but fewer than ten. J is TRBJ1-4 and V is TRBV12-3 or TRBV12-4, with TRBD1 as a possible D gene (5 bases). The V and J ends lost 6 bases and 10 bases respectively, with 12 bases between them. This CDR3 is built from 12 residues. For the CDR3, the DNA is TGTGCCAGCAGGCCGACAGCAGGAAAACTGTTTTTT. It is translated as CASRPTAGKLFF.

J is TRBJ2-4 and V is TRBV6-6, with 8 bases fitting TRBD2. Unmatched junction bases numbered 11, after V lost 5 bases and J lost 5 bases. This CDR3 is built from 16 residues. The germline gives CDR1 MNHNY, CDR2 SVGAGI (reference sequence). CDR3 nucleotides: TGTGCCAGCAGTAGGGGGACTAGTTTTTGGGAAAACATTCAGTACTTC. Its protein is CASSRGTSFWENIQYF.

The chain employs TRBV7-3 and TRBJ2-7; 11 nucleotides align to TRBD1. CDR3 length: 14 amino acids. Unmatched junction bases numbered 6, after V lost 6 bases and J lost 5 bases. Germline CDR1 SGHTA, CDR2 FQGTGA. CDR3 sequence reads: CASSSTGQGDEQYF. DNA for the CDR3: TGTGCCAGCAGTTCCACGGGACAGGGGGACGAGCAGTACTTC.

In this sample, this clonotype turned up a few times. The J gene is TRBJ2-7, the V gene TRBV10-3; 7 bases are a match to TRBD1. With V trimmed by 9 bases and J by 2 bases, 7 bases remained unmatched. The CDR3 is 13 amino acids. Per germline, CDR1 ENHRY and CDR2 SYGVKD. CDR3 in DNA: TGTGCCATTAAACTGGGACAGACCTACGAGCAGTACTTC. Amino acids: CAIKLGQTYEQYF.

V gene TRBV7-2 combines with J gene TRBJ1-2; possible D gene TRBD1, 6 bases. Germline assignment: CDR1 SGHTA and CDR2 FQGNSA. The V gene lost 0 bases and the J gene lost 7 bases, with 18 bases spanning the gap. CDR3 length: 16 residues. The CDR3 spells CASSLARPRGSSGYTF. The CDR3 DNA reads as TGTGCCAGCAGCTTAGCGAGGCCCAGGGGTTCCTCTGGCTACACCTTC.

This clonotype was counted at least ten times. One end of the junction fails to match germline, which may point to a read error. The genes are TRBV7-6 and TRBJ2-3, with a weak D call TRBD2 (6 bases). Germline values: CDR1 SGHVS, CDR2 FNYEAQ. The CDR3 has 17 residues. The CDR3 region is CASNLLQGLGDTDTQYF. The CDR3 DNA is TGTGCCAGCAACTTACTCCAGGGACTTGGAGACACAGATACGCAGTATTTT.

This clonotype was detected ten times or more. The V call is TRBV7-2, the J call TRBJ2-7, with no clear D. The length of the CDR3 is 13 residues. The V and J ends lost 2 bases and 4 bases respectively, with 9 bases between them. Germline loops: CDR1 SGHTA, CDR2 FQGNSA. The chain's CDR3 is CASSLNYEYEQYF. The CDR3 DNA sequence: TGTGCCAGCAGCTTAAACTACGAGTACGAGCAGTACTTC.

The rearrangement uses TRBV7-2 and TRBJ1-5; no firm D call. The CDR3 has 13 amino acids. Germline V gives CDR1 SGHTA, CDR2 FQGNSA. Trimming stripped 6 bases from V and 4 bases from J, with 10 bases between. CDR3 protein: CASSSMVNQPQHF. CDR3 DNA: TGTGCCAGCAGTAGTATGGTAAATCAGCCCCAGCATTTT.

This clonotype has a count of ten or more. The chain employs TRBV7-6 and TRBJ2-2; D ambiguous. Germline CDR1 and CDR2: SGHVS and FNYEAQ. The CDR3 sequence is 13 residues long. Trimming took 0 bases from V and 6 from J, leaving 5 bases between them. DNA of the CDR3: TGTGCCAGCAGCTTAGCGCGCGCCGGGGAGCTGTTTTTT. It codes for CASSLARAGELFF.

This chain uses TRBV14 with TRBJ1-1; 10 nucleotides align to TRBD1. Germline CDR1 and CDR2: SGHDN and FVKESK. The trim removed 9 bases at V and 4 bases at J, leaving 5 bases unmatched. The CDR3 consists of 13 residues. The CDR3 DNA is TGTGCCAGTGCGGGACAGGGGTTCACTGAAGCTTTCTTT. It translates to CASAGQGFTEAFF.

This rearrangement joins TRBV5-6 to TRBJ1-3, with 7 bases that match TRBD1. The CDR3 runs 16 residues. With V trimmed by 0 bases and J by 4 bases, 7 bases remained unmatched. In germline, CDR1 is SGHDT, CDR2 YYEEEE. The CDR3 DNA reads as TGTGCCAGCAGCTTGGCCTCGGACAGGTCCGGAAACACCATATATTTT. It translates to CASSLASDRSGNTIYF.